This T cell receptor beta chain appears in the sequencing data of a study of patients and donors after allogeneic stem cell transplantation. J gave up 4 bases and V 3 bases, and 5 bases lay outside the gene matches. Germline CDR1 is SEHNR and CDR2 is FQNEAQ (reference sequence). This CDR3 is built from 15 residues. One entry per CDR3 protein, called by TCRdb with MiXCR from the RT-PCR reads. The sample has 160,000 or so distinct CDR3 sequences, about 24% seen once. Specimen: blood, either unsorted or a sorted T cell fraction (not recorded which). The receptor was isolated from a human donor who was either an allogeneic HSCT recipient or a stem cell or donor lymphocyte infusion donor (not recorded which). It is not recorded whose cells these are; they may come from a transplant donor. This chain links TRBV7-9 with TRBJ2-1, with TRBD2 identical over 8 bases. The CDR3 nucleotides read TGTGCCAGCAGCTTCGGCGGGGGGATTTACAATGAGCAGTTCTTC. As protein: CASSFGGGIYNEQFF. Full variable domain (outside the CDR3, taken from reference TRBV7-9 and TRBJ2-1): DTGVSQNPRHKITKRGQNVTFRCDPISEHNRLYWYRQTLGQGPEFLTYFQNEAQLEKSRLLSDRFSAERPKGSFSTLEIQRTEQGDSAMYLCASSFGGGIYNEQFFGPGTRLTVL.